In this sample, the clone carrying this TCR beta chain turned up a few times. The repertoire was sequenced with immunoSEQ multiplex PCR; TCRdb's copy has only in-frame clones and lacks some. The sample yields about 6,300 clones, over 9.5% seen once. V was clipped by 3 bases and J by 4 bases; unmatched bases: 7. The CDR3 is 15 residues long. Germline loops: CDR1 MNHNS, CDR2 SASEGT. These data originate in a study of tumour-infiltrating T cells in Burkitt lymphoma. Material: tumor tissue. This TCR came from a human donor with diffuse large B-cell lymphoma. The chain links TRBV6-1 to TRBJ2-7; TRBD1 matches at 9 bases. For the CDR3, the DNA is TGTGCCAGCAGTGAGTGGACAGGGGATATTTACGAGCAGTACTTC. Protein sequence: CASSEWTGDIYEQYF.